A single sample is the source of the 30 T cell receptor beta chains below, sequenced in a study of shared clonotypes between healthy human individuals. Sequencing was performed with immunoSEQ multiplex PCR; in TCRdb, only in-frame clones are kept and a portion is missing. Found here are about 1 million clones, roughly 70% of them singletons; the top ten hold 1.5%. The sample comprised memory CD4+ T cells sorted from blood. The sample's subset: CD45RA-negative fraction. The source of these receptors is a man aged 18-30 years in good health.

This clone was seen a handful of times. This chain uses TRBV2 with TRBJ1-2; the D is unclear. Germline values: CDR1 SNHLY, CDR2 FYNNEI. This CDR3 spans 12 amino acids. V was shortened by 5 bases and J by 7 bases, with 11 bases between the two germline ends. The CDR3 here is CASSLESGGYTF. The CDR3 bases are TGTGCCAGCAGTCTCGAGTCAGGTGGCTACACCTTC.

The V and J genes are TRBV11-2 and TRBJ1-1; 7 positions agree with TRBD1. Germline V gives CDR1 SGHAT, CDR2 FQNNGV. The CDR3 has 14 residues. Trimming at V came to 5 bases and at J to 3 bases, leaving 6 bases not matched to a gene. CDR3 sequence (DNA): TGTGCCAGCAGCCCGAGGGGACAGTACACTGAAGCTTTCTTT. Translating it yields CASSPRGQYTEAFF.

The chain couples TRBV11-3 to TRBJ2-1; D uncertain. V lost 0 bases, J lost 8 bases, and 8 bases lay in between. CDR3 length: 13 amino acids. CDR1 is SGHNT, CDR2 YENEEA, per germline. CDR3: CASSLDEIDEQFF. Written as DNA, the CDR3 is TGTGCCAGCAGCTTAGATGAGATAGATGAGCAGTTCTTC.

There are a few counts of this clone. This chain uses TRBV7-9 with TRBJ1-1; 9 positions match TRBD1. Germline CDR1 and CDR2: SEHNR and FQNEAQ (reference sequence). The CDR3 runs to 12 residues. The ends lost 5 bases at V and 7 bases at J; junction bases unmatched: 2. The CDR3 nucleotides read TGTGCCAGCAGCCGGGACAGGGTTGAAGCTTTCTTT. Translation: CASSRDRVEAFF. The variable domain in full, with the rest retrieved from reference TRBV7-9 and TRBJ1-1, is DTGVSQNPRHKITKRGQNVTFRCDPISEHNRLYWYRQTLGQGPEFLTYFQNEAQLEKSRLLSDRFSAERPKGSFSTLEIQRTEQGDSAMYLCASSRDRVEAFFGQGTRLTVV.

The rearrangement uses TRBV5-1 and TRBJ1-1; D not certain. This CDR3 contains 11 residues. In germline, CDR1 is SGHRS, CDR2 YFSETQ. V lost 3 bases and J lost 5, with 5 bases in between. CDR3 loop: CASSSRTEAFF. The CDR3 coding sequence is TGCGCCAGCAGCTCCCGAACTGAAGCTTTCTTT.

This sequence joins TRBV4-3 and TRBJ2-7; 8 bases are shared with TRBD1. The CDR3 length is 16 residues. J was trimmed by 4 bases and V by 0 bases; bases with no gene match: 8. Germline lookup yields CDR1 LGHNA and CDR2 YSLEER. The CDR3: CASSQDGATGVYEQYF. The CDR3 DNA reads as TGCGCCAGCAGCCAAGATGGGGCGACAGGGGTTTACGAGCAGTACTTC.

Remarks on this clone: A much larger clone lies a single base off, so this may be a read error. The genes are TRBV7-2 and TRBJ2-2, with 7 bases aligning to TRBD2. The ends lost 3 bases at V and 4 bases at J; junction bases unmatched: 2. The length of the CDR3 is 14 residues. Germline CDR1 reads SGHTA; CDR2 reads FQGNSA. CDR3 region: CASSFGGSTGELFF. CDR3 nucleotide sequence: TGTGCCAGCAGCTTCGGCGGGAGCACCGGGGAGCTGTTTTTT.

This sequence joins TRBV6-5 and TRBJ2-2, with TRBD2 identical over 8 bases. The CDR3 extends over 16 amino acids. The germline gives CDR1 MNHEY, CDR2 SVGAGI. V lost 0 bases to trimming and J lost 4 bases; unmatched junction nucleotides: 4. CDR3 sequence (DNA): TGTGCCAGCAGTTACTCGGTAGCGGGGCCCACCGGGGAGCTGTTTTTT. Protein sequence: CASSYSVAGPTGELFF.

This clone appeared a few times. The chain uses TRBV14 and TRBJ1-6; TRBD1 is a possible D gene (6 bases). V lost 3 bases and J 0 bases, leaving 9 bases between the germline ends. Germline V CDR1 and CDR2: SGHDN, FVKESK. CDR3 length equals 16 residues. The CDR3 DNA reads TGTGCCAGCAGCCACGGACAGTCCTCCTATAATTCACCCCTCCACTTT. Its translation: CASSHGQSSYNSPLHF.

The chain employs TRBV5-4 and TRBJ2-7; the D is unclear. V was trimmed by 2 bases and J by 3 bases, leaving 9 bases between them. The germline CDR1 and CDR2 sequences are SGHNT and YYREEE (reference sequence). The CDR3 contains 13 residues. The CDR3 region is CASSLKSGYEQYF. The CDR3 DNA sequence: TGTGCCAGCAGCTTAAAGTCCGGCTACGAGCAGTACTTC.

The chain couples TRBV10-3 to TRBJ2-2; perhaps TRBD1 as D (5 bases). V shed 6 bases and J shed 2 bases, with 13 bases lying between them. This CDR3 comprises 15 residues. The germline CDR1 and CDR2 sequences are ENHRY and SYGVKD. CDR3 DNA sequence: TGTGCCATCAGGAAACTTGACAGTAACACCGGGGAGCTGTTTTTT. Protein sequence: CAIRKLDSNTGELFF.

This clone appeared many times. The CDR3 DNA follows: TGTGCCAGCAGTTATTCAGGGGAACGTTCACCCCTCCACTTT. Translating gives CASSYSGERSPLHF. The V gene is TRBV6-5, the J gene TRBJ1-6; D perhaps matches TRBD1 (6 bases). V lost 3 bases and J 9 bases, leaving 12 bases between the germline ends. Germline lookup yields CDR1 MNHEY and CDR2 SVGAGI. The CDR3 runs 14 residues.

This clone showed up just once. The same CDR3 can be traced to other DNA sequences in this sample. The CDR3 loop is CASSLGQGSTEAFF. Here the CDR3 DNA reads TGCGCCAGCAGCTTGGGACAGGGAAGTACTGAAGCTTTCTTT. The gene calls are TRBV5-1 and TRBJ1-1; 7 bases map to TRBD1. The CDR3 has 14 amino acids. V lost 0 bases and J lost 5; bases outside the gene matches: 4. CDR1 SGHRS and CDR2 YFSETQ come from the germline V gene.

This clone came up a few times. The chain uses TRBV5-6 and TRBJ1-1; unclear D gene. CDR3 size: 13 residues. Trimming stripped 4 bases from V and 0 bases from J, with 7 bases between. CDR1 is SGHDT and CDR2 is YYEEEE in the germline V gene. CDR3 bases: TGTGCCAGCAGCCCGTCCCTGAACACTGAAGCTTTCTTT. This codes for CASSPSLNTEAFF.

The J gene is TRBJ1-2, the V gene TRBV5-4, with D unclear. V lost 0 bases and J lost 7, with 7 bases in between. The CDR3 totals 12 residues. CDR1 and CDR2 (germline): SGHNT, YYREEE (reference sequence). The CDR3 nucleotides are TGTGCCAGCAGCTTGGAGGCGCGTGGCTACACCTTC. Protein: CASSLEARGYTF.

CDR3 amino acids: CSATGLDEQFF. CDR3 bases: TGCAGTGCTACGGGGCTCGATGAGCAGTTCTTC. V usage is TRBV20-1 and J usage is TRBJ2-1; D could derive from TRBD1 or TRBD2 (5 bases each). V shed 4 bases and J shed 8 bases, with 9 bases lying between them. The germline V gene encodes CDR1 DFQATT and CDR2 SNEGSKA (reference sequence). CDR3 length: 11 amino acids.

This rearrangement joins TRBV7-3 to TRBJ1-2; tentatively, D is TRBD1 (6 bases). CDR3 size: 14 residues. V was pared by 6 bases and J by 2 bases, with 13 bases between. CDR1 is SGHTA and CDR2 is FQGTGA in the germline V gene. The CDR3 region has the DNA TGTGCCAGCAGTAAGGACAGCGGCAACTATGGCTACACCTTC. Residues: CASSKDSGNYGYTF.

The rearrangement uses TRBV7-9 and TRBJ1-4, with D maybe TRBD1 (5 bases). In germline, CDR1 is SEHNR, CDR2 FQNEAQ (reference sequence). V lost 0 bases, J lost 8 bases, and 13 bases lay in between. The CDR3 consists of 15 residues. CDR3 coding DNA: TGTGCCAGCAGCTTAGCTGGGGGGAATGGCGAAAAACTGTTTTTT. Translated, it gives CASSLAGGNGEKLFF.

The CDR3 here is CASSLNPIRQATNYGYTF. In DNA form, the CDR3 reads TGTGCCAGCAGCTTAAACCCGATCAGACAGGCAACTAACTATGGCTACACCTTC. The V call is TRBV11-2, the J call TRBJ1-2, with D possibly being TRBD1 (6 bases). The CDR3 extends over 18 amino acids. The germline gives CDR1 SGHAT, CDR2 FQNNGV. V gave up 2 bases and J gave up 0 bases, with 19 bases separating them. The full variable domain, its missing parts supplied by reference TRBV11-2 and TRBJ1-2, is EAGVAQSPRYKIIEKRQSVAFWCNPISGHATLYWYQQILGQGPKLLIQFQNNGVVDDSQLPKDRFSAERLKGVDSTLKIQPAKLEDSAVYLCASSLNPIRQATNYGYTFGSGTRLTVV.

V gene TRBV7-3 combines with J gene TRBJ1-2; 10 bases are a match to TRBD1. The V segment lost 4 bases and the J segment 4 bases; nucleotides outside the gene matches: 6. CDR3 length equals 15 residues. Germline lookup yields CDR1 SGHTA and CDR2 FQGTGA. CDR3 coding DNA: TGTGCCAGCAGCTCTAATCGGACAGGGGGCTATGGCTACACCTTC. This codes for CASSSNRTGGYGYTF.

The genes are TRBV6-6 and TRBJ1-5; D is ambiguous. V dropped 0 bases and J dropped 2 bases, with 8 bases sitting between them. CDR1 MNHNY and CDR2 SVGAGI come from the germline V gene (reference sequence). The CDR3 is 15 amino acids. The CDR3 loop is CASSYSWQGNQPQHF. CDR3 DNA: TGTGCCAGCAGTTACTCCTGGCAGGGCAATCAGCCCCAGCATTTT.

The V call is TRBV5-4, the J call TRBJ1-1; D gene ambiguous. This CDR3 comprises 15 residues. The germline V gene has CDR1 SGHNT and CDR2 YYREEE (reference sequence). V shed 0 bases and J shed 1 base, with 10 bases lying between them. The CDR3 loop reads CASSLVGQPNTEAFF. For the CDR3, the DNA is TGTGCCAGCAGCTTGGTTGGGCAGCCGAACACTGAAGCTTTCTTT.

This clone was seen a handful of times. One end of the junction varies from germline; a read error may be responsible. CDR3 protein: CASSSGLAGGRDEQFF. The CDR3 DNA is TGTGCTAGCAGTTCGGGACTAGCGGGAGGCCGGGATGAGCAGTTCTTC. The gene calls are TRBV7-7 and TRBJ2-1; 15 bases agree with TRBD2. CDR3 size: 16 residues. Germline assignment: CDR1 SSHAT and CDR2 FNYEAQ (reference sequence).

V is TRBV6-6 and J is TRBJ1-3, with TRBD1 as a possible D gene (5 bases). Trimming pared 9 bases from V and 2 bases from J, leaving 14 bases between. CDR3 length: 14 residues. Germline CDR1 and CDR2: MNHNY and SVGAGI (reference sequence). This chain's CDR3 is CASRLGGAGNTIYF. In DNA form, the CDR3 reads TGTGCCAGTCGCTTGGGAGGGGCTGGAAACACCATATATTTT.

The chain combines TRBV14 with TRBJ1-2; 9 bases map to TRBD1. CDR1 is SGHDN, CDR2 FVKESK, per germline. The length of the CDR3 is 15 residues. V was clipped by 3 bases and J by 8 bases; unmatched bases: 10. The CDR3 bases are TGTGCCAGCAGCCAGGCCGGGACAGGGATTGTAGGCTACACCTTC. It specifies CASSQAGTGIVGYTF.

This chain uses TRBV9 with TRBJ2-1; a weak D match, TRBD2 (5 bases). Trimming removed 6 bases from V and 5 bases from J, with 12 bases in between. CDR1 and CDR2 (germline): SGDLS, YYNGEE. The CDR3 contains 13 residues. CDR3 sequence: CASNLRGNNEQFF. The CDR3 nucleotides read TGTGCCAGCAACCTCCGGGGAAACAATGAGCAGTTCTTC.

The gene calls are TRBV18 and TRBJ2-3; 10 bases line up with TRBD1. Germline CDR1 is KGHSH and CDR2 is LQKENI. The CDR3 length is 16 residues. V lost 5 bases, J lost 2 bases, and 7 bases stayed unmatched. The CDR3 DNA follows: TGTGCCAGCTCATTCACCGGGACAGGGGTCACAGATACGCAGTATTTT. This gives the protein CASSFTGTGVTDTQYF.

This chain uses TRBV9 with TRBJ2-1; D not resolved. Germline V lookup: CDR1 SGDLS, CDR2 YYNGEE. Trimming stripped 0 bases from V and 0 bases from J, with 16 bases between. This CDR3 is 18 amino acids long. The CDR3 loop reads CASSVEARSEFSYNEQFF. The CDR3 nucleotides are TGTGCCAGCAGCGTAGAAGCCCGTTCGGAATTCTCCTACAATGAGCAGTTCTTC.

This clone was counted once. The rearrangement joins TRBV9 to TRBJ1-4, with 7 bases aligning to TRBD1. Losses at the gene ends were 2 bases for V and 7 bases for J; bases not matched to a gene: 8. Germline CDR1 reads SGDLS; CDR2 reads YYNGEE. This CDR3 region has 15 residues. CDR3 loop: CASSVRQGGGEKLFF. The CDR3 DNA reads TGTGCCAGCAGCGTCCGACAGGGTGGTGGTGAAAAACTGTTTTTT.

V is TRBV6-1 and J is TRBJ2-3, with D tentatively TRBD2 (5 bases). V lost 0 bases to trimming and J lost 4 bases, with 8 bases between them. CDR1 and CDR2 from the germline V gene are MNHNS and SASEGT. The CDR3 is made up of 14 amino acids. As DNA, the CDR3 is TGTGCCAGCAGTGAAGCGAGGCGGGCAGATACGCAGTATTTT. Its protein is CASSEARRADTQYF.